This T cell receptor beta chain was documented in a study of shared clonotypes between healthy human individuals. Study-wide findings and caveats: Non-shared clonotypes showed lower generation probabilities than clonotypes common to all four donors. Read depth was anticipated to influence clonotype sharing among donors.

The assay was immunoSEQ multiplex PCR, and TCRdb's table has in-frame clones only and misses some. The table records roughly 2.5 million clones, around nine tenths of them present only once. Concerning this clone: Its antigen is still unknown.

From germline, CDR1 is MNHEY and CDR2 SVGAGI. V was clipped by 2 bases and J by 6 bases; unmatched bases: 7. The CDR3 has 15 residues. The specimen sequenced was naive CD4+ T cells sorted from blood. The subset here: CD45RA+ positively selected. The TCR sequence derives from a man younger than 30 in good health. The rearrangement joins TRBV6-5 to TRBJ2-7; 10 positions match TRBD1. The CDR3 region is CASSYTQTGGVEQYF. DNA for the CDR3: TGTGCCAGCAGTTACACTCAGACAGGGGGCGTCGAGCAGTACTTC.